A single sample is the source of the 21 T cell receptor beta chains below, sequenced in a study of cytomegalovirus exposure and HLA in healthy donors. Amplification used 60 Vbeta primers and 13 Jbeta primers. Some clones are missing from TCRdb's copy, which holds only in-frame ones; the method was immunoSEQ multiplex PCR. The table records about 89,000 clones, roughly 85% of them present only once. Sequenced: PBMCs. The receptors originated from a man in his forties in good health and CMV-seropositive.

The V call is TRBV28, the J call TRBJ2-3; D ambiguous. The V end was cut by 2 bases, the J end by 2 bases, with 8 bases between. The CDR3 contains 14 residues. CDR1 is MDHEN and CDR2 is SYDVKM in the germline V gene. In DNA, the CDR3 is TGTGCCAGCAGTTTACCTACGTCCACAGATACGCAGTATTTT. Translated, it gives CASSLPTSTDTQYF.

CDR3 protein: CASSMTPSYEQYF. DNA for the CDR3: TGTGCCAGTAGTATGACACCCTCCTACGAGCAGTACTTC. The chain has TRBV19 and TRBJ2-7; no firm D call. The germline CDR1 and CDR2 sequences are LNHDA and SQIVND (reference sequence). V was trimmed by 3 bases and J by 0 bases, leaving 6 bases between them. This CDR3 spans 13 amino acids.

For the CDR3, the DNA is TGTGCCAGCAGCCCTAGCGGGAGTATGGAGACCCAGTACTTC. Residues: CASSPSGSMETQYF. The chain has TRBV7-2 and TRBJ2-5, with 10 bases that match TRBD2. Trimming cost V 5 bases and J 5 bases; bases outside gene matches: 5. This CDR3 is 14 amino acids long. In germline, CDR1 is SGHTA, CDR2 FQGNSA.

The chain recombines TRBV30 with TRBJ1-1; D remains ambiguous. The V gene lost 2 bases and the J gene lost 0 bases, with 7 bases spanning the gap. The CDR3 covers 13 residues. Germline loops: CDR1 GTSNPN, CDR2 SVGIG (reference sequence). This chain's CDR3 is CAWSRSLNTEAFF. CDR3 nucleotide sequence: TGTGCCTGGAGTCGGTCCCTGAACACTGAAGCTTTCTTT. Using reference TRBV30 and TRBJ1-1 for the parts outside the CDR3, the full variable domain is SQTIHQWPATLVQPVGSPLSLECTVEGTSNPNLYWYRQAAGRGLQLLFYSVGIGQISSEVPQNLSASRPQDRQFILSSKKLLLSDSGFYLCAWSRSLNTEAFFGQGTRLTVV.

The V call is TRBV5-1, the J call TRBJ1-1; TRBD1 matches 10 bases. CDR3 size: 16 residues. In germline, CDR1 is SGHRS, CDR2 YFSETQ. The J segment lost 5 bases and the V segment lost 0 bases, leaving 7 bases of the junction unmatched. The CDR3 bases are TGCGCCAGCAGCTTGGAGGGGGACAGGGGTGATACTGAAGCTTTCTTT. The encoded protein is CASSLEGDRGDTEAFF.

The chain recombines TRBV19 with TRBJ2-1; 9 bases agree with TRBD1. Germline CDR1 LNHDA, CDR2 SQIVND (reference sequence). J was trimmed by 7 bases and V by 6 bases; bases with no gene match: 7. The CDR3 consists of 14 residues. The CDR3 DNA is TGTGCCAGTAGGGGGACAGGGACGCTGAATGAGCAGTTCTTC. The encoded protein is CASRGTGTLNEQFF.

V usage is TRBV6-1 and J usage is TRBJ2-2, with 8 bases lining up with TRBD2. In germline, CDR1 is MNHNS, CDR2 SASEGT. The J segment lost 4 bases and the V segment lost 3 bases, leaving 4 bases of the junction unmatched. This CDR3 contains 15 residues. DNA of the CDR3: TGTGCCAGCAGTGAGGGCGGGGGGAGCACCGGGGAGCTGTTTTTT. Translated: CASSEGGGSTGELFF.

The rearrangement uses TRBV28 and TRBJ2-4; 12 bases fit TRBD2. Germline V gene lookup returns CDR1 MDHEN and CDR2 SYDVKM. The CDR3 runs 18 residues. Trimming cost V 5 bases and J 6 bases; bases outside gene matches: 14. The CDR3, as DNA: TGTGCCAGCAGTCCGACGGGGCTAGCGGGGGGGCGGAGAAACATTCAGTACTTC. Its protein product is CASSPTGLAGGRRNIQYF.

In DNA, the CDR3 is TGCGCCAGCAGCCAAATCCATCCCACAGATACGCAGTATTTT. Its protein is CASSQIHPTDTQYF. The V and J genes are TRBV4-1 and TRBJ2-3; D is uncertain. This CDR3 is 14 amino acids long. CDR1 and CDR2 from the germline V gene are MGHRA and YSYEKL. V gave up 2 bases and J gave up 2 bases, with 8 bases separating them.

The chain joins TRBV7-3 to TRBJ2-2; the match to TRBD1 covers 11 bases. Germline V lookup: CDR1 SGHTA, CDR2 FQGTGA. The ends lost 5 bases at V and 6 bases at J; junction bases unmatched: 11. This CDR3 spans 17 amino acids. The CDR3 loop is CASSPTPDRGRAGELFF. CDR3 nucleotides: TGTGCCAGCAGCCCAACCCCGGACAGGGGGCGGGCCGGGGAGCTGTTTTTT.

The V call is TRBV6-1, the J call TRBJ1-5; 7 nucleotides line up with TRBD1. The CDR3 spans 17 residues. Germline values: CDR1 MNHNS, CDR2 SASEGT. The ends lost 1 base at V and 0 bases at J; junction bases unmatched: 6. The CDR3 DNA reads TGTGCCAGCAGTGAAGGGGGTAGGGGGCTTAGCAATCAGCCCCAGCATTTT. Translation gives CASSEGGRGLSNQPQHF.

This clone was seen a handful of times. The V gene is TRBV5-4, the J gene TRBJ1-2, with D tentatively TRBD1 (6 bases). The germline V and J ends were trimmed by 4 bases and 6 bases, with 10 bases remaining between them. Germline CDR1 and CDR2: SGHNT and YYREEE (reference sequence). The CDR3 consists of 12 residues. CDR3 DNA: TGTGCCAGCAGCGCCAACAGGGATGGCTACACCTTC. It codes for CASSANRDGYTF. Combining the CDR3 with reference TRBV5-4 and TRBJ1-2 gives the whole variable domain ETGVTQSPTHLIKTRGQQVTLRCSSQSGHNTVSWYQQALGQGPQFIFQYYREEENGRGNFPPRFSGLQFPNYSSELNVNALELDDSALYLCASSANRDGYTFGSGTRLTVV.

The chain has TRBV2 and TRBJ1-5; D not resolved. Germline CDR1 and CDR2: SNHLY and FYNNEI. This CDR3 contains 12 residues. The V end was cut by 3 bases, the J end by 8 bases, with 8 bases between. Here the CDR3 DNA reads TGTGCCAGCAGTGAGGCACAAAAGCCCCAGCATTTT. The encoded protein is CASSEAQKPQHF.

The chain has TRBV5-1 and TRBJ2-7; TRBD1 might be the D (6 bases). Germline CDR1 and CDR2: SGHRS and YFSETQ. CDR3 size: 13 residues. V was trimmed by 0 bases and J by 7 bases, leaving 11 bases between them. CDR3 bases: TGCGCCAGCAGCTTGGGGGTAAGGGGGGAGCAGTACTTC. It codes for CASSLGVRGEQYF.

The rearrangement links TRBV7-2 to TRBJ1-1; no clear D. V was shortened by 2 bases and J by 6 bases, with 13 bases between the two germline ends. Germline CDR1 and CDR2: SGHTA and FQGNSA. The CDR3 totals 14 residues. The CDR3, as DNA: TGTGCCAGCAGCTTAAGCTGGCAGGTAGCTGAAGCTTTCTTT. Translating it yields CASSLSWQVAEAFF.

The gene calls are TRBV6-5 and TRBJ1-1; D remains ambiguous. CDR1 and CDR2 (germline): MNHEY, SVGAGI. With 6 bases removed from V and 4 bases from J, the gap between germline ends came to 6 bases. The length of the CDR3 is 11 residues. The CDR3 loop reads CASRTGTEAFF. The CDR3 DNA sequence: TGTGCCAGCAGAACCGGCACTGAAGCTTTCTTT.

The rearrangement joins TRBV6-1 to TRBJ2-1, with 8 bases aligning to TRBD1. Germline V lookup: CDR1 MNHNS, CDR2 SASEGT. This CDR3 region has 15 residues. V gave up 5 bases and J gave up 7 bases; unmatched junction bases: 10. CDR3 sequence reads: CASSPRTGLSNEQFF. As DNA, the CDR3 is TGTGCCAGCAGTCCCCGGACAGGGTTATCAAATGAGCAGTTCTTC.

This sequence joins TRBV27 and TRBJ2-1; D call uncertain. Germline V gene lookup returns CDR1 MNHEY and CDR2 SMNVEV (reference sequence). The CDR3 runs 14 residues. V was trimmed by 4 bases and J by 3 bases, leaving 10 bases between them. The CDR3 loop is CASSSRQFYNEQFF. The CDR3 bases are TGTGCCAGCAGTTCACGACAATTCTACAATGAGCAGTTCTTC.

This chain links TRBV2 with TRBJ1-1, with no clear D. Germline CDR1 reads SNHLY; CDR2 reads FYNNEI. Trimming removed 4 bases at V and 2 bases at J, with 8 bases between. This CDR3 contains 13 residues. CDR3: CASSVEGNTEAFF. CDR3 DNA sequence: TGTGCCAGCAGTGTGGAGGGTAACACTGAAGCTTTCTTT.

About this clone itself: Germline is not matched at one junction end, which may reflect a read error. The rearrangement links TRBV15 to TRBJ1-4; no clear D gene. Germline V lookup: CDR1 LNHNV, CDR2 YYDKDF (reference sequence). This CDR3 is built from 18 residues. The CDR3 is CATSRDYRRRGVNEKLFF. CDR3 nucleotide sequence: TGTGCCACCAGCCGAGACTATCGTCGGCGGGGTGTTAATGAAAAACTGTTTTTT. The full variable domain, its missing parts supplied by reference TRBV15 and TRBJ1-4, is DAMVIQNPRYQVTQFGKPVTLSCSQTLNHNVMYWYQQKSSQAPKLLFHYYDKDFNNEADTPDNFQSRRPNTSFCFLDIRSPGLGDTAMYLCATSRDYRRRGVNEKLFFGSGTQLSVL.

The V call is TRBV19, the J call TRBJ1-1, with 12 nucleotides matching TRBD1. Trimming removed 4 bases from V and 3 bases from J; junction bases left unmatched: 9. In germline, CDR1 is LNHDA, CDR2 SQIVND (reference sequence). The CDR3 loop spans 17 amino acids. The CDR3 DNA reads as TGTGCCAGTAGTAAGAAGGGACAGGGGGCAGTTGACACTGAAGCTTTCTTT. It translates to CASSKKGQGAVDTEAFF.